This passage covers 11 T cell receptor beta chains from one sample sequenced in a study of blood T cell repertoires in COVID-19. The repertoire was sequenced with immunoSEQ multiplex PCR; TCRdb's copy has only in-frame clones and lacks some. This sample has 350,000 or so clones; roughly nine tenths occur once, and the top ten carry about 18%. Specimen: PBMCs or T cells enriched from blood (not recorded which). The receptors shown here come from a woman aged 25-40 years who had recovered from COVID-19.

The chain recombines TRBV7-3 with TRBJ1-2; D may be TRBD1 (6 bases). The CDR3 runs 14 residues. Trimming removed 2 bases from V and 4 bases from J, with 11 bases in between. Germline values: CDR1 SGHTA, CDR2 FQGTGA. The CDR3 region has the DNA TGTGCCAGCAGCTTACATCGGACAGTCTATGGCTACACCTTC. Translation gives CASSLHRTVYGYTF.

This chain connects TRBV28 to TRBJ2-7; tentative D call: TRBD1 (5 bases). Germline loops: CDR1 MDHEN, CDR2 SYDVKM. The CDR3 sequence is 18 residues long. The V and J ends lost 4 bases and 0 bases respectively, with 22 bases between them. The CDR3, as DNA: TGTGCCAGCAGTTCCTTACCGGTAACGGACACCTACTCCTACGAGCAGTACTTC. Translation gives CASSSLPVTDTYSYEQYF.

The chain joins TRBV4-2 to TRBJ2-1; TRBD2 aligns across 12 bases. Trimming cost V 4 bases and J 0 bases; bases outside gene matches: 7. Looked up from germline, CDR1 is LGHNA and CDR2 is YNFKEQ. The CDR3 has 18 amino acids. The CDR3 is CASSRTSGTATSYNEQFF. CDR3 nucleotides: TGTGCCAGCAGCCGGACTAGCGGGACAGCTACCTCCTACAATGAGCAGTTCTTC.

V and J are TRBV27 and TRBJ2-1; 9 bases fit TRBD1. J was trimmed by 7 bases and V by 6 bases; bases with no gene match: 4. CDR1 and CDR2 (germline): MNHEY, SMNVEV (reference sequence). The CDR3 extends over 13 amino acids. The CDR3, as DNA: TGTGCCAGCAGGCCTGACAGGGGGAATGAGCAGTTCTTC. It translates to CASRPDRGNEQFF.

This clone was counted a single time. The gene calls are TRBV5-1 and TRBJ2-4; D is unresolved. Germline CDR1 is SGHRS and CDR2 is YFSETQ. Trimming removed 4 bases at V and 2 bases at J, with 16 bases between. This CDR3 comprises 16 residues. The CDR3 sequence: CASSEVVSKTKNIQYF. The CDR3 DNA follows: TGCGCCAGCAGCGAGGTAGTATCGAAGACCAAAAACATTCAGTACTTC. The full variable domain, in which reference TRBV5-1 and TRBJ2-4 provide the parts outside the CDR3, is KAGVTQTPRYLIKTRGQQVTLSCSPISGHRSVSWYQQTPGQGLQFLFEYFSETQRNKGNFPGRFSGRQFSNSRSEMNVSTLELGDSALYLCASSEVVSKTKNIQYFGAGTRLSVL.

This chain joins TRBV7-3 and TRBJ2-7, with TRBD2 matching over 7 bases. The J segment lost 2 bases and the V segment lost 5 bases, leaving 9 bases of the junction unmatched. Germline loops: CDR1 SGHTA, CDR2 FQGTGA. The CDR3 covers 15 residues. The CDR3 DNA reads TGTGCCAGCAGCCTTGGAACGGGAGGCGCCTACGAGCAGTACTTC. Its translation: CASSLGTGGAYEQYF.

The V and J genes are TRBV7-8 and TRBJ2-1; TRBD2 might be the D (5 bases). V was clipped by 8 bases and J by 8 bases, with 10 bases between them. The CDR3 spans 11 residues. CDR1 is SGHVS, CDR2 FQNEAQ, per germline. The CDR3 loop is CASREVDEQFF. CDR3 nucleotide sequence: TGTGCCAGCCGGGAAGTAGATGAGCAGTTCTTC. Complete variable domain (other parts from reference TRBV7-8 and TRBJ2-1): GAGVSQSPRYKVAKRGQDVALRCDPISGHVSLFWYQQALGQGPEFLTYFQNEAQLDKSGLPSDRFFAERPEGSVSTLKIQRTQQEDSAVYLCASREVDEQFFGPGTRLTVL.

The chain uses TRBV28 and TRBJ1-5; 7 bases agree with TRBD1. The germline CDR1 and CDR2 sequences are MDHEN and SYDVKM. The CDR3 has 14 residues. V lost 6 bases to trimming and J lost 6 bases; unmatched junction nucleotides: 8. As DNA, the CDR3 is TGTGCCAGCAGACCAGGGGGTTCGGCTCAGCCCCAGCATTTT. This translates into CASRPGGSAQPQHF.

This clone was recorded once. The V gene is TRBV28, the J gene TRBJ1-3, with D unclear. This CDR3 region has 16 residues. Germline values: CDR1 MDHEN, CDR2 SYDVKM. V was clipped by 5 bases and J by 2 bases, with 16 bases between them. The CDR3 coding sequence is TGTGCCAGCAGTCCTGGCGGAGGAGGGCCTGGAAACACCATATATTTT. Its protein is CASSPGGGGPGNTIYF.

The J gene is TRBJ2-3, the V gene TRBV10-3; TRBD1 matches at 8 bases. This CDR3 contains 13 residues. The ends lost 6 bases at V and 7 bases at J; junction bases unmatched: 6. Germline loops: CDR1 ENHRY, CDR2 SYGVKD. The CDR3 DNA follows: TGTGCCATCAGCTTACAGGGGGAATATACGCAGTATTTT. Its protein product is CAISLQGEYTQYF.

The J gene is TRBJ1-3, the V gene TRBV6-5, with TRBD1 as a possible D gene (6 bases). This CDR3 comprises 15 residues. Germline CDR1 MNHEY, CDR2 SVGAGI. Between the trimmed V and J ends, which lost 2 bases and 0 bases, there was a span of 8 bases. The CDR3 spells CASSYGGGSGNTIYF. Written as DNA, the CDR3 is TGTGCCAGCAGTTACGGGGGCGGCTCTGGAAACACCATATATTTT.